This T cell receptor (beta chain) was sequenced during a study of identical twins. General study findings and limits: Weaker excess sharing between twins was seen in beta out-of-frame sequences.

TCRdb processed the 5' RACE reads anew with MiXCR; each CDR3 protein has one entry. In the table there are just under 650,000 distinct CDR3 sequences, around 7.5% of which are singletons. J was trimmed by 10 bases and V by 7 bases; bases with no gene match: 8. The CDR3 extends over 12 amino acids. CDR1 and CDR2 (germline): SQVTM, ANQGSEA. This clonotype was detected ten times or more. Its antigen remains unknown. These same data were also listed under a study on yellow fever vaccine responses in identical twins.

Sequenced: PBMCs. The rearrangement uses TRBV29-1 and TRBJ2-1; 9 bases are a match to TRBD1. This sequence was found in a woman aged 18-29 years in good health. This CDR3 is CSAPGQGIEQFF. The DNA for the CDR3 is TGCAGCGCTCCGGGACAGGGTATCGAGCAGTTCTTC.